These 27 T cell receptor beta chains originate from one sample sequenced in a study of shared clonotypes between healthy human individuals. The naive CD8 population came from CD45RO-negative cells selected for CCR7, without terminally differentiated effector memory CD45RA+ cells. TCRdb keeps only in-frame clones here, not all; method: immunoSEQ multiplex PCR. The repertoire consists of under 850,000 clones, with roughly 92% occurring once and the leading ten covering 24%. The sequenced sample was naive CD8+ T cells sorted from blood. Receptors originate from a man aged 30 to 45 in good health.

This chain uses TRBV29-1 with TRBJ1-1, with a tentative D call TRBD1 (5 bases). The V and J ends lost 5 bases and 4 bases respectively, with 11 bases between them. Germline assignment: CDR1 SQVTM and CDR2 ANQGSEA. The CDR3 is 12 amino acids. The CDR3 DNA is TGCAGCGTTCACCAGGGACGCACTGAAGCTTTCTTT. Its translation: CSVHQGRTEAFF. The full variable domain, in which reference TRBV29-1 and TRBJ1-1 provide the parts outside the CDR3, is SAVISQKPSRDICQRGTSLTIQCQVDSQVTMMFWYRQQPGQSLTLIATANQGSEATYESGFVIDKFPISRPNLTFSTLTVSNMSPEDSSIYLCSVHQGRTEAFFGQGTRLTVV.

The V call is TRBV27, the J call TRBJ2-3, with 8 positions matching TRBD2. V trimming: 6 bases; J trimming: 2 bases; junction bases outside the gene matches: 10. Per the germline V gene, CDR1 is MNHEY and CDR2 is SMNVEV (reference sequence). There are 16 residues in the CDR3. CDR3 region: CASRFSLAGPTDTQYF. The DNA of the CDR3 is TGTGCCAGCAGGTTCTCCTTAGCGGGACCCACAGATACGCAGTATTTT.

This clone was detected only once. The chain recombines TRBV28 with TRBJ2-7, with 8 bases matching TRBD1. The CDR3 runs 17 residues. Germline V lookup: CDR1 MDHEN, CDR2 SYDVKM. Trimming cost V 3 bases and J 0 bases; bases outside gene matches: 10. The CDR3 coding sequence is TGTGCCAGCAGTTTCCCTGAGACAGGGGCCCTCTCCTACGAGCAGTACTTC. Translation: CASSFPETGALSYEQYF.

V usage is TRBV18 and J usage is TRBJ2-1, with D possibly TRBD2 on 5 matching bases. CDR1 is KGHSH, CDR2 LQKENI, per germline. Trimming removed 0 bases from V and 6 bases from J, with 18 bases in between. CDR3 length: 17 amino acids. CDR3 residues: CASSPPIWLEGSNEQFF. The CDR3 DNA reads as TGTGCCAGCTCACCACCGATCTGGCTAGAGGGTAGCAATGAGCAGTTCTTC.

The V gene is TRBV19, the J gene TRBJ2-7; D might be TRBD1 (6 bases). V shed 4 bases and J shed 0 bases, with 13 bases lying between them. This CDR3 is built from 15 residues. CDR1 LNHDA and CDR2 SQIVND come from the germline V gene (reference sequence). Here the CDR3 DNA reads TGTGCCAGTAGTACTCGACAGGACGTCTCCTACGAGCAGTACTTC. It yields the protein CASSTRQDVSYEQYF.

The V and J genes are TRBV29-1 and TRBJ2-7, with 7 bases fitting TRBD1. Germline V gene lookup returns CDR1 SQVTM and CDR2 ANQGSEA. V dropped 3 bases and J dropped 1; count of bases not matched to a gene: 6. This CDR3 is 14 amino acids long. CDR3 sequence reads: CSVDSQGESYEQYF. As DNA, the CDR3 is TGCAGCGTTGACTCCCAGGGGGAATCCTACGAGCAGTACTTC.

The rearrangement links TRBV5-8 to TRBJ2-7; 8 nucleotides match TRBD2. The germline CDR1 and CDR2 sequences are SGHTS and YDEGEE. The V gene end was trimmed by 6 bases and the J gene end by 1 base; junction bases not matched to a gene: 6. The CDR3 loop spans 14 amino acids. The CDR3 here is CASIGTRSSYEQYF. CDR3 in DNA: TGTGCCAGCATCGGGACTAGGTCTTCCTACGAGCAGTACTTC. The whole variable domain, remainder taken from reference TRBV5-8 and TRBJ2-7, is EAGVTQSPTHLIKTRGQQATLRCSPISGHTSVYWYQQALGLGLQFLLWYDEGEERNRGNFPPRFSGRQFPNYSSELNVNALELEDSALYLCASIGTRSSYEQYFGPGTRLTVT.

The V call is TRBV7-8, the J call TRBJ1-4; D is undetermined. Germline loops: CDR1 SGHVS, CDR2 FQNEAQ. The CDR3 totals 15 residues. V shed 1 base and J shed 7 bases, with 13 bases lying between them. The CDR3 DNA is TGTGCCAGCAGCTTAGAAGCCAGAGATAGTGAAAAACTGTTTTTT. As protein: CASSLEARDSEKLFF.

The chain carries TRBV7-9 and TRBJ1-2; D remains unclear. In germline, CDR1 is SEHNR, CDR2 FQNEAQ (reference sequence). V was trimmed by 5 bases and J by 1 base, leaving 11 bases between them. The CDR3 contains 14 residues. The CDR3 nucleotides read TGTGCCAGCAGCGAAAACTCAGATAACTATGGCTACACCTTC. Translation gives CASSENSDNYGYTF.

The chain links TRBV27 to TRBJ2-7; TRBD1 or TRBD2 may be the D gene (5 bases each). The length of the CDR3 is 11 residues. Germline assignment: CDR1 MNHEY and CDR2 SMNVEV (reference sequence). V was trimmed by 8 bases and J by 2 bases, leaving 7 bases between them. In DNA, the CDR3 is TGTGCCAGCTGGGGGACCTACGAGCAGTACTTC. This encodes CASWGTYEQYF.

In regard to this clone: This sample also contains other DNA sequences that code for the same CDR3. The rearrangement uses TRBV5-1 and TRBJ2-3; 10 nucleotides match TRBD1. The CDR3 loop spans 15 amino acids. The germline V gene has CDR1 SGHRS and CDR2 YFSETQ. The trim removed 2 bases at V and 1 base at J, leaving 1 base unmatched. The CDR3 protein is CASSLGTGGTDTQYF. CDR3 nucleotide sequence: TGCGCCAGCAGCTTAGGGACAGGGGGCACAGATACGCAGTATTTT. The complete variable domain, with remaining parts taken from reference TRBV5-1 and TRBJ2-3, reads KAGVTQTPRYLIKTRGQQVTLSCSPISGHRSVSWYQQTPGQGLQFLFEYFSETQRNKGNFPGRFSGRQFSNSRSEMNVSTLELGDSALYLCASSLGTGGTDTQYFGPGTRLTVL.

The rearrangement uses TRBV11-2 and TRBJ2-1; 8 bases are a match to TRBD1. This CDR3 comprises 15 residues. The germline V gene encodes CDR1 SGHAT and CDR2 FQNNGV. The junction had 12 bases not matched to a gene; V was cut back by 5 bases and J by 9 bases. The CDR3 sequence: CASSPGTGGLSEQFF. In DNA form, the CDR3 reads TGTGCCAGCAGCCCGGGGACAGGAGGACTATCTGAGCAGTTCTTC.

This chain uses TRBV7-8 with TRBJ2-7; D is unresolved. Trimming removed 4 bases at V and 1 base at J, with 11 bases between. Germline CDR1 SGHVS, CDR2 FQNEAQ. The CDR3 has 14 amino acids. DNA of the CDR3: TGTGCCAGCAGCTCACAAGTTAATTCCTACGAGCAGTACTTC. Amino acid sequence: CASSSQVNSYEQYF.

The genes are TRBV4-1 and TRBJ2-7; no definite D call. This CDR3 region has 14 residues. The germline V gene encodes CDR1 MGHRA and CDR2 YSYEKL. The ends were cut back, 1 base at V and 1 base at J, with 8 bases in the middle. Here the CDR3 reads CASSQGGSSYEQYF. The CDR3, as DNA: TGCGCCAGCAGCCAAGGAGGCAGTTCCTACGAGCAGTACTTC.

The CDR3, as DNA: TGTGCCAGTAGTATTCGGGGGGAAGAGCCCCAGCATTTT. As protein: CASSIRGEEPQHF. The chain joins TRBV19 to TRBJ1-5, with D possibly matching TRBD1 (5 bases). The CDR3 loop spans 13 amino acids. Trimming shortened V by 3 bases and J by 8 bases, and 11 bases separated the two germline ends. Germline CDR1 and CDR2: LNHDA and SQIVND (reference sequence).

The chain has TRBV28 and TRBJ2-7; 7 nucleotides line up with TRBD2. The length of the CDR3 is 16 residues. J lost 1 base, V lost 0 bases, and 6 bases had no gene match. CDR1 and CDR2 from the germline V gene are MDHEN and SYDVKM. The CDR3 DNA reads as TGTGCCAGCAGTTTATGGGTGGGAGGGAGTTCCTACGAGCAGTACTTC. Protein sequence: CASSLWVGGSSYEQYF.

The chain employs TRBV11-2 and TRBJ2-5, with TRBD2 matching 14 bases. After removal of 4 bases from V and 2 bases from J, the junction contained 3 bases not matched to a gene. The V gene's germline CDR1 is SGHAT and CDR2 FQNNGV. This CDR3 has 16 amino acids. Written as DNA, the CDR3 is TGTGCCAGCAGCTCGGGACTAGCGGGAGTACAAGAGACCCAGTACTTC. Amino acids: CASSSGLAGVQETQYF.

This chain connects TRBV29-1 to TRBJ1-2, with no clear D. The CDR3 extends over 12 amino acids. V gave up 7 bases and J gave up 5 bases, with 14 bases separating them. Germline CDR1 reads SQVTM; CDR2 reads ANQGSEA. CDR3 protein: CSARPVGYGYTF. For the CDR3, the DNA is TGCAGCGCGAGGCCAGTGGGGTATGGCTACACCTTC.

The table lists this clone with a count of one. J is TRBJ2-1 and V is TRBV9, with D possibly TRBD2 on 5 matching bases. The V end lost 0 bases, the J end lost 8 bases, and 18 bases lay between the germline ends. The CDR3 length is 16 residues. Germline V gene data show CDR1 as SGDLS and CDR2 as YYNGEE. CDR3: CASSVDRTHPADEQFF. Written as DNA, the CDR3 is TGTGCCAGCAGCGTAGATAGGACTCATCCCGCGGATGAGCAGTTCTTC.

The V and J genes are TRBV27 and TRBJ2-1; 10 bases fit TRBD2. CDR3 size: 15 residues. In germline, CDR1 is MNHEY, CDR2 SMNVEV (reference sequence). The V and J ends lost 5 bases and 4 bases, in that order; junction bases with no gene match: 5. The CDR3: CASSHGTSVYNEQFF. DNA of the CDR3: TGTGCCAGCAGTCACGGGACTAGCGTATACAATGAGCAGTTCTTC.

The genes are TRBV6-5 and TRBJ2-3; D gene ambiguous. CDR1 and CDR2 (germline): MNHEY, SVGAGI. CDR3 length equals 13 residues. V lost 5 bases, J lost 4 bases, and 10 bases lay in between. The CDR3 sequence: CASSPTSPDTQYF. CDR3 nucleotides: TGTGCCAGCAGTCCCACGTCGCCAGATACGCAGTATTTT.

The rearrangement uses TRBV27 and TRBJ2-1, with a tentative D call TRBD2 (5 bases). The CDR3 length is 16 residues. The V gene's germline CDR1 is MNHEY and CDR2 SMNVEV (reference sequence). With 4 bases removed from V and 6 bases from J, the gap between germline ends came to 19 bases. CDR3 sequence (DNA): TGTGCCAGCAGTTACTTCGTCTCCGGGAAGCCCAATGAGCAGTTCTTC. Translation: CASSYFVSGKPNEQFF.

This clone was seen only once. This rearrangement joins TRBV5-5 to TRBJ2-3; 8 bases are a match to TRBD2. Germline V gene lookup returns CDR1 SGHKS and CDR2 YYEKEE (reference sequence). The ends lost 0 bases at V and 1 base at J; junction bases unmatched: 7. CDR3 length: 17 amino acids. CDR3 loop: CASSLEMVGRGTDTQYF. CDR3 bases: TGTGCCAGCAGCTTGGAAATGGTCGGGAGGGGCACAGATACGCAGTATTTT.

About this clone: Other DNA sequences from this sample encode an identical CDR3 as well. The chain employs TRBV7-6 and TRBJ2-7; 8 nucleotides match TRBD2. The CDR3 loop spans 15 amino acids. Germline CDR1 and CDR2: SGHVS and FNYEAQ. The V and J ends lost 1 base and 2 bases, in that order; junction bases with no gene match: 4. CDR3 in amino acids: CASSLEGSGTYEQYF. Here the CDR3 DNA reads TGTGCCAGCAGCTTAGAGGGTAGCGGGACCTACGAGCAGTACTTC. Supplemented by reference TRBV7-6 and TRBJ2-7, the full variable domain reads GAGVSQSPRYKVTKRGQDVALRCDPISGHVSLYWYRQALGQGPEFLTYFNYEAQQDKSGLPNDRFSAERPEGSISTLTIQRTEQRDSAMYRCASSLEGSGTYEQYFGPGTRLTVT.

The V gene is TRBV6-1, the J gene TRBJ2-1; D gene ambiguous. Germline loops: CDR1 MNHNS, CDR2 SASEGT. The V end was cut by 4 bases, the J end by 6 bases, with 10 bases between. This CDR3 is 13 amino acids long. The CDR3: CASSAPRSNEQFF. The CDR3 nucleotides are TGTGCCAGCAGTGCACCCCGGTCCAATGAGCAGTTCTTC.

The V call is TRBV7-3, the J call TRBJ1-1; D gene ambiguous. Germline V gene lookup returns CDR1 SGHTA and CDR2 FQGTGA. Trimming shortened V by 2 bases and J by 1 base, and 8 bases separated the two germline ends. CDR3 length: 14 residues. CDR3 nucleotide sequence: TGTGCCAGCAGCTTATTCGCAGGGAACACTGAAGCTTTCTTT. Residues: CASSLFAGNTEAFF.

The genes are TRBV7-9 and TRBJ2-7; D gene unclear. Trimming removed 5 bases from V and 4 bases from J, with 12 bases in between. Germline V gene data show CDR1 as SEHNR and CDR2 as FQNEAQ (reference sequence). The CDR3 covers 13 residues. CDR3 DNA: TGTGCCAGCAGCCCTTATTGGGGTTACGAGCAGTACTTC. Protein sequence: CASSPYWGYEQYF.